The 29 T cell receptor beta chains presented below share a single source sample, sequenced in a study of OX40 agonist ivuxolimab in advanced cancers. TCRdb's copy holds only in-frame clones and misses some; the assay was immunoSEQ multiplex PCR. Of approximately 12,000 clones in the sample, 69% were seen once. The specimen was CD4+ or CD8+ T cells sorted from blood, collected in a trial of the OX40 agonist ivuxolimab. These receptors all stem from an adult with an advanced solid tumor such as melanoma, head and neck, liver or kidney cancer.

The CDR3, as DNA: TGTGCCAGCGGACAGAACACTGAAGCTTTCTTT. It translates to CASGQNTEAFF. This chain connects TRBV2 to TRBJ1-1, with a weak D call TRBD1 (5 bases). Trimming removed 8 bases at V and 1 base at J, with 5 bases between. Germline loops: CDR1 SNHLY, CDR2 FYNNEI. The CDR3 contains 11 residues.

The V call is TRBV4-1, the J call TRBJ1-3; D ambiguous. This CDR3 has 15 residues. The germline gives CDR1 MGHRA, CDR2 YSYEKL. V was pared by 0 bases and J by 1 base, with 7 bases between. The CDR3 DNA follows: TGCGCCAGCAGCCAAGATCTAGATTCTGGAAACACCATATATTTT. It codes for CASSQDLDSGNTIYF.

In its sample, this clone ranks as medium-sized. The genes are TRBV2 and TRBJ2-5; 7 positions agree with TRBD2. V shed 3 bases and J 4 bases; nucleotides not matched to a gene: 5. CDR1 and CDR2 from the germline V gene are SNHLY and FYNNEI. CDR3 size: 14 residues. The DNA for the CDR3 is TGTGCCAGCAGTGATCTGGGAGGGCGAGAGACCCAGTACTTC. Its translation is CASSDLGGRETQYF.

This clone is classed as medium-sized. The chain recombines TRBV27 with TRBJ2-7; D might be TRBD1 (5 bases). The CDR3 has 14 residues. Germline V gene data show CDR1 as MNHEY and CDR2 as SMNVEV (reference sequence). V shed 3 bases and J shed 4 bases, with 13 bases lying between them. The CDR3 bases are TGTGCCAGCAGTTTCGGGCAGGGTGGTTACGAGCAGTACTTC. It codes for CASSFGQGGYEQYF.

V usage is TRBV5-6 and J usage is TRBJ2-7; D call uncertain. This CDR3 is built from 13 residues. Trimming stripped 2 bases from V and 3 bases from J, with 9 bases between. Per germline, CDR1 SGHDT and CDR2 YYEEEE. The CDR3 region has the DNA TGTGCCAGCAGCTTCGGCATGGACTACGAGCAGTACTTC. Translating gives CASSFGMDYEQYF. Together with reference TRBV5-6 and TRBJ2-7, the CDR3 gives the full variable domain: DAGVTQSPTHLIKTRGQQVTLRCSPKSGHDTVSWYQQALGQGPQFIFQYYEEEERQRGNFPDRFSGHQFPNYSSELNVNALLLGDSALYLCASSFGMDYEQYFGPGTRLTVT.

V usage is TRBV7-9 and J usage is TRBJ2-6; D call uncertain. V was shortened by 5 bases and J by 1 base, with 9 bases between the two germline ends. Germline V CDR1 and CDR2: SEHNR, FQNEAQ (reference sequence). This CDR3 region has 15 residues. CDR3 residues: CASSPQVSGANVLTF. CDR3 coding DNA: TGTGCCAGCAGCCCGCAGGTTTCTGGGGCCAACGTCCTGACTTTC.

The chain carries TRBV5-4 and TRBJ2-1; possible D gene TRBD2, 5 bases. The V and J ends lost 1 base and 7 bases respectively, with 9 bases between them. The CDR3 runs to 13 residues. CDR1 and CDR2 (germline): SGHNT, YYREEE (reference sequence). The CDR3 sequence: CASSLSRGNEQFF. In nucleotides, the CDR3 is TGTGCCAGCAGCTTGTCCCGAGGGAATGAGCAGTTCTTC.

The V gene is TRBV11-2, the J gene TRBJ2-1, with 8 bases matching TRBD2. This CDR3 is built from 17 residues. V lost 0 bases to trimming and J lost 5 bases; unmatched junction nucleotides: 9. CDR1 is SGHAT, CDR2 FQNNGV, per germline. The CDR3 DNA follows: TGTGCCAGCAGCTTAGAGGGGGGCGGGAGGACTGACAATGAGCAGTTCTTC. This encodes CASSLEGGGRTDNEQFF.

J is TRBJ2-3 and V is TRBV27, with 10 bases that match TRBD1. With V trimmed by 8 bases and J by 6 bases, 8 bases remained unmatched. Germline CDR1 and CDR2: MNHEY and SMNVEV (reference sequence). This CDR3 contains 14 residues. The CDR3 coding sequence is TGTGCCAGCTACGACAGGGGGCGTCCGGATACGCAGTATTTT. Translated: CASYDRGRPDTQYF.

DNA for the CDR3: TGTGCCAGCAGTTTTCCCCAGGACGGAAGCTCCTACAATGAGCAGTTCTTC. This gives the protein CASSFPQDGSSYNEQFF. V usage is TRBV28 and J usage is TRBJ2-1; D uncertain. CDR3 length: 17 amino acids. Trimming removed 3 bases from V and 0 bases from J, with 15 bases in between. Germline CDR1 is MDHEN and CDR2 is SYDVKM.

This clone was observed a single time. V is TRBV28 and J is TRBJ2-1; D not resolved. Trimming cost V 6 bases and J 4 bases, with 19 bases left between them. Germline lookup yields CDR1 MDHEN and CDR2 SYDVKM. The CDR3 runs 16 residues. The CDR3, as DNA: TGTGCCAGCAGCCGGAACCCCAGCCGAGGATACAATGAGCAGTTCTTC. Encoded protein: CASSRNPSRGYNEQFF.

The chain combines TRBV28 with TRBJ2-5; 8 nucleotides align to TRBD1. The CDR3 spans 14 residues. The ends lost 6 bases at V and 5 bases at J; junction bases unmatched: 8. In germline, CDR1 is MDHEN, CDR2 SYDVKM. The chain's CDR3 is CASRDRVVWETQYF. CDR3 coding DNA: TGTGCCAGCAGGGACAGGGTTGTGTGGGAGACCCAGTACTTC.

The chain has TRBV6-6 and TRBJ1-2; D remains ambiguous. The CDR3 contains 14 residues. With 4 bases removed from V and 4 bases from J, the gap between germline ends came to 13 bases. The germline V gene has CDR1 MNHNY and CDR2 SVGAGI (reference sequence). The CDR3 DNA sequence: TGTGCCAGCAGTTTAACGGAGGGCTCCTATGGCTACACCTTC. This encodes CASSLTEGSYGYTF.

This clone was seen a handful of times. The chain couples TRBV5-4 to TRBJ1-1, with 10 nucleotides matching TRBD1. The CDR3 has 14 residues. Unmatched junction bases numbered 5, after V lost 4 bases and J lost 5 bases. The germline CDR1 and CDR2 sequences are SGHNT and YYREEE (reference sequence). Here the CDR3 reads CASSGDRGGTEAFF. The CDR3 DNA reads as TGTGCCAGCAGCGGGGACAGGGGAGGAACTGAAGCTTTCTTT. The full variable domain, in which reference TRBV5-4 and TRBJ1-1 provide the parts outside the CDR3, is ETGVTQSPTHLIKTRGQQVTLRCSSQSGHNTVSWYQQALGQGPQFIFQYYREEENGRGNFPPRFSGLQFPNYSSELNVNALELDDSALYLCASSGDRGGTEAFFGQGTRLTVV.

The chain carries TRBV11-3 and TRBJ2-3; TRBD2 might be the D (6 bases). Germline loops: CDR1 SGHNT, CDR2 YENEEA. There are 12 residues in the CDR3. V was trimmed by 5 bases and J by 10 bases, leaving 13 bases between them. This CDR3 reads CASSLGGVPQYF. The CDR3 DNA is TGTGCCAGCAGCCTAGGCGGGGTTCCGCAGTATTTT.

The gene calls are TRBV4-3 and TRBJ2-1; 8 bases map to TRBD1. Trimming took 3 bases from V and 5 from J; bases not matched to a gene: 15. CDR3 length equals 18 residues. Germline V CDR1 and CDR2: LGHNA, YSLEER. The CDR3 protein is CASSQQPPGQVGHNEQFF. Here the CDR3 DNA reads TGCGCCAGCAGCCAGCAACCTCCGGGACAGGTCGGGCACAATGAGCAGTTCTTC.

The chain carries TRBV5-8 and TRBJ1-2; 7 bases line up with TRBD1. From germline, CDR1 is SGHTS and CDR2 YDEGEE. The CDR3 runs 13 residues. Trimming cost V 6 bases and J 3 bases; bases outside gene matches: 5. The CDR3 region has the DNA TGTGCCAGCAACTTCAGGGGGGACTATGGCTACACCTTC. Residues: CASNFRGDYGYTF. The variable domain in full, with the rest retrieved from reference TRBV5-8 and TRBJ1-2, is EAGVTQSPTHLIKTRGQQATLRCSPISGHTSVYWYQQALGLGLQFLLWYDEGEERNRGNFPPRFSGRQFPNYSSELNVNALELEDSALYLCASNFRGDYGYTFGSGTRLTVV.

This clone has a single count. J is TRBJ2-1 and V is TRBV5-6, with 12 nucleotides matching TRBD1. The CDR3 loop spans 15 amino acids. Trimming removed 0 bases from V and 10 bases from J; junction bases left unmatched: 5. In germline, CDR1 is SGHDT, CDR2 YYEEEE. CDR3 in amino acids: CASSLEGQGALEQFF. CDR3 DNA sequence: TGTGCCAGCAGCTTGGAGGGACAGGGGGCGTTGGAGCAGTTCTTC.

This chain uses TRBV7-2 with TRBJ2-1; no definite D call. The germline V and J ends were trimmed by 5 bases and 7 bases, with 12 bases remaining between them. Germline CDR1 and CDR2: SGHTA and FQGNSA. There are 13 residues in the CDR3. The CDR3 DNA is TGTGCCAGCAGCCCCGGTTTTGATAATGAGCAGTTCTTC. Amino acid sequence: CASSPGFDNEQFF.

This clone occurred a few times. J is TRBJ2-1 and V is TRBV6-1, with TRBD2 matching over 14 bases. The germline V gene has CDR1 MNHNS and CDR2 SASEGT. The CDR3 totals 15 residues. V lost 6 bases and J lost 8; bases outside the gene matches: 6. The CDR3 DNA reads as TGTGCCAGCAGCGAGGGACTAGCGGGAGACTATGAGCAGTTCTTC. Protein sequence: CASSEGLAGDYEQFF.

J is TRBJ2-7 and V is TRBV6-6; D is possibly TRBD2 (6 bases). This CDR3 spans 15 amino acids. Between the trimmed V and J ends, which lost 0 bases and 2 bases, there was a span of 11 bases. Germline V gene data show CDR1 as MNHNY and CDR2 as SVGAGI (reference sequence). CDR3 coding DNA: TGTGCCAGCAGTTACTCAGGTAGCGGTCCCTACGAGCAGTACTTC. As protein: CASSYSGSGPYEQYF.

This rearrangement joins TRBV7-9 to TRBJ2-7; D is possibly TRBD2 (6 bases). Looked up from germline, CDR1 is SEHNR and CDR2 is FQNEAQ (reference sequence). The V end was cut by 1 base, the J end by 4 bases, with 11 bases between. The CDR3 covers 14 residues. CDR3: CASSLVNSGYEQYF. As DNA, the CDR3 is TGTGCCAGCAGCTTAGTGAATAGCGGTTACGAGCAGTACTTC.

This clone appeared once. The chain combines TRBV7-9 with TRBJ2-7; TRBD1 agrees at 7 bases. J gave up 12 bases and V 4 bases, and 9 bases lay outside the gene matches. This CDR3 contains 12 residues. Germline CDR1 SEHNR, CDR2 FQNEAQ (reference sequence). For the CDR3, the DNA is TGTGCCAGCAGCTATGAGGGGGCCGTGGGGTACTTC. Translating gives CASSYEGAVGYF.

This clone is a singleton in its sample. The V and J genes are TRBV5-4 and TRBJ2-7, with 11 nucleotides matching TRBD2. Germline CDR1 reads SGHNT; CDR2 reads YYREEE (reference sequence). The V gene end was trimmed by 0 bases and the J gene end by 4 bases; junction bases not matched to a gene: 3. The CDR3 is 15 residues long. The CDR3, as DNA: TGTGCCAGCAGCTTGGAGGGACTAGCGGATTACGAGCAGTACTTC. This codes for CASSLEGLADYEQYF. Together with reference TRBV5-4 and TRBJ2-7, the CDR3 gives the full variable domain: ETGVTQSPTHLIKTRGQQVTLRCSSQSGHNTVSWYQQALGQGPQFIFQYYREEENGRGNFPPRFSGLQFPNYSSELNVNALELDDSALYLCASSLEGLADYEQYFGPGTRLTVT.

The chain recombines TRBV7-3 with TRBJ2-3, with 13 bases identical to TRBD2. CDR1 and CDR2 from the germline V gene are SGHTA and FQGTGA. The CDR3 is 14 amino acids. V shed 6 bases and J 5 bases; nucleotides not matched to a gene: 2. The DNA of the CDR3 is TGTGCCAGCAGTACTAGCGGGGGGGAAGATACGCAGTATTTT. It is translated as CASSTSGGEDTQYF.

As concerns this clone: A read error may produce the germline difference seen at one junction end. V is TRBV6-5 and J is TRBJ2-5; possibly TRBD1 or TRBD2 for D (5 bases each). In germline, CDR1 is MNHEY, CDR2 SVGAGI. The CDR3 is made up of 12 amino acids. The CDR3 nucleotides are TGTGCCAGCAGGGGGGAAAGAGAGGCCCAGTACTTC. This sequence encodes CASRGEREAQYF.

The chain is built from TRBV6-6 and TRBJ1-3, with a possible D match to TRBD1 (5 bases). CDR3 size: 16 residues. V was pared by 5 bases and J by 0 bases, with 14 bases between. Germline V gene data show CDR1 as MNHNY and CDR2 as SVGAGI (reference sequence). CDR3: CASSGGSPGSGNTIYF. Written as DNA, the CDR3 is TGTGCCAGCAGTGGGGGGTCACCAGGCTCTGGAAACACCATATATTTT.

This chain uses TRBV2 with TRBJ1-5; TRBD1 matches 7 bases. Trimming removed 6 bases from V and 3 bases from J; junction bases left unmatched: 11. This CDR3 spans 16 amino acids. CDR1 and CDR2 from the germline V gene are SNHLY and FYNNEI. Here the CDR3 DNA reads TGTGCCAGCAGGGAGGGACAGCCACGTTACAATCAGCCCCAGCATTTT. Its translation: CASREGQPRYNQPQHF.

This clone was detected only a few times. This sequence joins TRBV25-1 and TRBJ2-5; no clear D. The CDR3 spans 14 residues. Germline CDR1 reads MGHDK; CDR2 reads SYGVNS. The V and J ends lost 6 bases and 5 bases respectively, with 16 bases between them. The CDR3 DNA is TGTGCCAGCAGCCGACCGGTGCTCGGGGAGACCCAGTACTTC. Its translation is CASSRPVLGETQYF.